The TCR beta chain described here comes from a study of cytomegalovirus exposure and HLA in healthy donors (dated by TCRdb to 2017 to 2019). Regarding the research as a whole: A later analysis indicated that the roughly 120 validation repertoires were generated on the platform also employed for the 700 or so repertoires of the first cohort. To predict cytomegalovirus infection status, the study brought together high-throughput TCR immunosequencing, statistical association of individual TCRs with disease status, and machine learning. A separate validation cohort of more than 100 different subjects was used in addition to the approximately 640-subject first cohort. The aim of the study was to test whether cataloging public T cell receptors could identify signatures of past pathogen exposure. General conclusions and limits of the study: A total of about 150 TCR beta chains were listed by the study as associated with cytomegalovirus. Most TCR sequences were observed very rarely across donors, whereas some public TCRs were present in many individuals. A later analysis found that TCRs clustered in the first cohort also tended to co-occur in the roughly 120 validation repertoires, with 94% of cluster scores above 0. The authors suggested that the approach could potentially be generalized to other disease states and immunological phenotypes. The classifier was reported to diagnose cytomegalovirus status with high specificity and sensitivity in both the original cohort and the validation cohort. All 120 or so repertoires were used to score co-occurrence in the validation cohort in a later analysis, because that analysis had no HLA typing for the cohort. In vitro tests confirmed that a few of the cytomegalovirus-associated TCR beta chains recognize cytomegalovirus antigens.

Donors formed part of the validation cohort, which comprised fewer than 150 subjects and was distinct from the first cohort of several hundred subjects. The CDR3, cysteine through phenylalanine, is 15 amino acids long. Here the CDR3 DNA is all that survives: 45 bases in frame from base 1. CDR1 and CDR2, per the germline V gene, are MDHEN and SYDVKM. V is trimmed back by 6 bases and J by 0 bases, and the junction contains 3 bases that no gene match accounts for. Library preparation used the immunoSEQ multiplex PCR assay. As for the authors' bioinformatics: A statistical classification framework was developed to diagnose cytomegalovirus status using the catalog of TCR beta chain sequences. TCRdb's version of the immuneACCESS table is confined to in-frame rearrangements and falls short of the full clone set. An unresolved V gene accounts for under half of the shortfall where checked; the remainder is of unknown origin. That table furnishes V, J and clone size, whereas the DNA furnished D and trimming. For this sample there are 140,000 or so clones; 70% to 90% appear just once. The ten largest clones represent roughly 6.5% of the sample.

About this clone itself: There is no known antigen for this receptor. It has no much larger one-base neighbor in the sample; base qualities were not kept.

This sequence originates from a woman in her twenties or thirties in good health and CMV-seropositive. Rearrangement joined TRBV28 to TRBJ2-1, with 9 bases in between that match TRBD1. Sequencing used PBMCs. The DNA sequence is given as TGTGCCAGCAGCCAGACAGGGGGCTCCTACAATGAGCAGTTCTTC. It encodes CASSQTGGSYNEQFF.